This is a list of T cell receptor beta chains from one sample in a study of T-cell memory formation after mild COVID-19. TCRdb re-called the 5' RACE reads with MiXCR, one entry per CDR3 protein. The sample lists hundreds of thousands of distinct CDR3 sequences, around 20% occurring once. Sequenced material: PBMCs or a T cell subset sorted from them (not recorded which). The receptors originated from an adult woman who had mild COVID-19 (a few samples of this study predate the infection). Cell type and time point are not known. Both conserved end residues are part of each CDR3. Fields, in order: D gene, J gene, clone size, V gene, CDR3 DNA, CDR3 protein. A D gene is named only where the DNA matches it firmly. Only some rows state a clone size, as once, few, many or a class for expanded clones.

NA,TRBJ2-1,NA,TRBV5-1,TGCGCCTCTTTCAGGGGCAATGAGCAGTTCTTC,CASFRGNEQFF
NA,TRBJ2-3,few,TRBV30,TGTGCCTGGAGTGTACAGCTACTCACAGATACGCAGTATTTT,CAWSVQLLTDTQYF
NA,TRBJ1-1,NA,TRBV20-1,TGCAGTGCTAGAGTTCCAGGACAAGAGAACACTGAAGCTTTCTTT,CSARVPGQENTEAFF
NA,TRBJ1-1,many,TRBV2,TGTGCCAGCAGTGAAGAGGCAGGGATGAACATGAACACTGAAGCTTTCTTT,CASSEEAGMNMNTEAFF
NA,TRBJ2-2,few,TRBV7-3,TGTGCCAGCAGCCAAGGGGTCCCCGGTACCGGGGAGCTGTTTTTT,CASSQGVPGTGELFF
NA,TRBJ1-5,NA,TRBV12-3/TRBV12-4,TGTGCCAGCAGTTTTGGACAGATATACAATCAGCCCCAGCATTTT,CASSFGQIYNQPQHF
NA,TRBJ2-7,NA,TRBV12-3/TRBV12-4,TGTGCCAGCAGTTTAGCAGGGAACACCAACTCCTACGAGCAGTACTTC,CASSLAGNTNSYEQYF
TRBD2,TRBJ2-7,few,TRBV7-3,TGTGCCAGCAGCAAACTAGCGGGAGGGTACGAGCAGTACTTC,CASSKLAGGYEQYF
NA,TRBJ1-1,NA,TRBV6-5,TGTGCCAGCGTTGCGACGACAGAACCCATGAACACTGAAGCTTTCTTT,CASVATTEPMNTEAFF
TRBD1,TRBJ1-5,NA,TRBV24-1,TGTGCCACCAGTGATGGACAGGGCGAACAGCCCCAGCATTTT,CATSDGQGEQPQHF
TRBD1,TRBJ2-6,NA,TRBV20-1,TGCGGTGCTAGTACGGGACAGGGCGATGTCAACGTCCTGACTTTC,CGASTGQGDVNVLTF
NA,TRBJ2-3,few,TRBV6-5,TGTGCCAGCAGTCAAAGACCGCGAACCCGAGAGGGAGATACGCAGTATTTT,CASSQRPRTREGDTQYF
TRBD1,TRBJ1-1,many,TRBV20-1,TGCAGTGCTAGAGATTCCGGGACAGTTAAAACTGAAGCTTTCTTT,CSARDSGTVKTEAFF
NA,TRBJ2-1,many,TRBV2,TGTGCCAGCAGTGAGAAAATGGACAGAATCAATGAGCAGTTCTTC,CASSEKMDRINEQFF
TRBD2,TRBJ2-1,NA,TRBV12-3/TRBV12-4,TGTGCCAGCAGTGCGGGACTAGCGGGAGAGCAGTTCTTC,CASSAGLAGEQFF
TRBD1,TRBJ2-6,few,TRBV4-2,TGTGCCAGCAGCCATGGACAGGACCTCTTGCTATCTGGGGCCAACGTCCTGACTTTC,CASSHGQDLLLSGANVLTF
NA,TRBJ2-2,NA,TRBV6-1,TGTGCCAGCAAGGCCAACGCGAACACCGGGGAGCTGTTTTTT,CASKANANTGELFF
NA,TRBJ1-1,NA,TRBV21-1,TGTGCCAGCAGCAAAGTCCTATTACTACGGGGGAGCACTGAAGCTTTCTTT,CASSKVLLLRGSTEAFF
NA,TRBJ1-2,NA,TRBV27,TGTGCCAGCGCAGGGCGGGGCAGGGGCTATGGCTACACCTTC,CASAGRGRGYGYTF
TRBD2,TRBJ2-2,few,TRBV5-1,TGCGCCAGCAACGGGGCGGGAGCGAACACCGGGGAGCTGTTTTTT,CASNGAGANTGELFF
TRBD1,TRBJ1-3,NA,TRBV20-1,TGCAGTGTTAGAGCATTACAGGGGGCAAACACCATATATTTT,CSVRALQGANTIYF
NA,TRBJ1-1,few,TRBV6-5,TGTGCCAGCAGTTACAGGGGGGACGGCACTGAAGCTTTCTTT,CASSYRGDGTEAFF
NA,TRBJ1-1,NA,TRBV29-1,TGCAGCGTTGAAAAAGGCATGAGTAACACTGAAGCTTTCTTT,CSVEKGMSNTEAFF
TRBD1,TRBJ1-4,once,TRBV12-3/TRBV12-4,TGTGCCAGCAGTTATATACAGGGGTACAATGAAAAACTGTTTTTT,CASSYIQGYNEKLFF
NA,TRBJ1-5,few,TRBV20-1,TGCAGTGCGCCGCCCAGGGGTAGCAATCAGCCCCAGCATTTT,CSAPPRGSNQPQHF
TRBD2,TRBJ2-5,few,TRBV27,TGTGCCAGCAGCGGGACAGGAGGGAACTCCGGGACTAGCGGGAGGCCAGATTTCCAAGAGACCCAGTACTTC,CASSGTGGNSGTSGRPDFQETQYF
TRBD2,TRBJ2-7,NA,TRBV9,TGTGCCAGCAGCGTCGGGGATATAGCGGGAGCCTACGAGCAGTACTTC,CASSVGDIAGAYEQYF
TRBD2,TRBJ2-7,NA,TRBV20-1,TGCAGTGCTCTAAGCGGGGGAACGTCCTACGAGCAGTACTTC,CSALSGGTSYEQYF
NA,TRBJ1-1,few,TRBV3-1,TGTGCCAGCAGCCTCAACAGGGTTGAAGCTTTCTTT,CASSLNRVEAFF
NA,TRBJ1-4,few,TRBV7-9,TGTGCCAGCAGCTTCGGAATCCAACCGACGACTAATGAAAAACTGTTTTTT,CASSFGIQPTTNEKLFF
TRBD2,TRBJ2-1,many,TRBV3-1,TGTGCCAGCAGCCAAGTAGGCGGGAGGTCTGCCCGTGAGCAGTTCTTC,CASSQVGGRSAREQFF